These 19 T cell receptor beta chains were all obtained from the same sample, sequenced in a study of T cell responses to AZD1222 COVID-19 vaccine. TCRdb keeps only in-frame clones here, not all; method: immunoSEQ multiplex PCR. The sample yields approximately 100,000 clones, 75% to 90% seen once. Sequenced here: peripheral blood, sampled 28 days after the second AZD1222 dose. The receptors were gathered from an adult who received the AZD1222 COVID-19 vaccine.

V and J are TRBV5-4 and TRBJ2-7; D is perhaps TRBD2 (6 bases). The CDR3 length is 15 residues. V lost 3 bases, J lost 2 bases, and 15 bases lay in between. Germline CDR1 SGHNT, CDR2 YYREEE (reference sequence). The CDR3 nucleotides are TGTGCCAGCAGCTGGACTGGCGGGATAACCTACGAGCAGTACTTC. Translating it yields CASSWTGGITYEQYF.

The gene calls are TRBV18 and TRBJ2-2; D may be TRBD2 (6 bases). The V end lost 3 bases, the J end lost 7 bases, and 9 bases lay between the germline ends. CDR1 and CDR2 from the germline V gene are KGHSH and LQKENI. The CDR3 covers 13 residues. The CDR3 DNA sequence: TGTGCCAGCTCACCCCAGGACTACGGGGAGCTGTTTTTT. It codes for CASSPQDYGELFF.

The chain carries TRBV27 and TRBJ2-7; no definite D call. This CDR3 comprises 13 residues. CDR1 is MNHEY and CDR2 is SMNVEV in the germline V gene (reference sequence). V lost 5 bases and J 0 bases, leaving 8 bases between the germline ends. CDR3 DNA: TGTGCCAGCAGTCCCCAGATCTCCTACGAGCAGTACTTC. Its protein product is CASSPQISYEQYF.

V and J are TRBV5-1 and TRBJ1-2; D remains unclear. This CDR3 is 14 amino acids long. From germline, CDR1 is SGHRS and CDR2 YFSETQ. V lost 4 bases and J 2 bases, leaving 12 bases between the germline ends. CDR3 sequence: CASSPAPENYGYTF. CDR3 DNA sequence: TGCGCCAGCAGCCCGGCCCCTGAAAACTATGGCTACACCTTC.

The chain couples TRBV7-2 to TRBJ1-1, with unresolved D. The CDR3 is 14 amino acids. Trimming cost V 1 base and J 4 bases, with 10 bases left between them. Germline values: CDR1 SGHTA, CDR2 FQGNSA. The CDR3 region has the DNA TGTGCCAGCAGCTTAGACGGGAGGAGCACTGAAGCTTTCTTT. Translated, it gives CASSLDGRSTEAFF.

The chain joins TRBV19 to TRBJ1-1; the D is unclear. With 5 bases removed from V and 3 bases from J, the gap between germline ends came to 16 bases. The CDR3 covers 15 residues. Germline CDR1 is LNHDA and CDR2 is SQIVND (reference sequence). CDR3 coding DNA: TGTGCCAGTAGTTCTCTCCCGGTAGCAGACACTGAAGCTTTCTTT. It specifies CASSSLPVADTEAFF.

The rearrangement links TRBV25-1 to TRBJ2-1; D possibly corresponds to TRBD2 (5 bases). With 2 bases removed from V and 4 bases from J, the gap between germline ends came to 6 bases. The CDR3 totals 13 residues. CDR1 and CDR2 from the germline V gene are MGHDK and SYGVNS. The CDR3 loop is CASSERTYNEQFF. The CDR3 nucleotides read TGTGCCAGCAGTGAAAGGACTTACAATGAGCAGTTCTTC.

The chain carries TRBV5-1 and TRBJ1-2; D call uncertain. Trimming took 0 bases from V and 4 from J, leaving 16 bases between them. There are 16 residues in the CDR3. Germline V gene sequence: CDR1 SGHRS, CDR2 YFSETQ. The CDR3 coding sequence is TGCGCCAGCAGCTTGGGACCCGCTCAGGCGGGCTATGGCTACACCTTC. This gives the protein CASSLGPAQAGYGYTF.

The chain joins TRBV30 to TRBJ2-7, with 7 bases matching TRBD1. The CDR3 loop spans 13 amino acids. Germline trimming cut 5 bases from V and 4 bases from J; bases unmatched to any gene: 8. CDR1 and CDR2 from the germline V gene are GTSNPN and SVGIG (reference sequence). CDR3 sequence (DNA): TGTGCCTGGGCAACAGGGGTCGGGTACGAGCAGTACTTC. Translated: CAWATGVGYEQYF.

The chain recombines TRBV21-1 with TRBJ1-1. TRBV21-1 is designated a pseudogene. This CDR3 comprises 18 residues. This CDR3 is CASSKAHFLGRTNTEAFF. In nucleotides, the CDR3 is TGTGCCAGCAGCAAAGCGCACTTTTTAGGCAGGACGAACACTGAAGCTTTCTTT.

Only a few counts were recorded for this clone. This sequence joins TRBV28 and TRBJ2-7; 15 nucleotides match TRBD2. Losses at the gene ends were 6 bases for V and 5 bases for J; bases not matched to a gene: 17. CDR3 length: 19 residues. Per the germline V gene, CDR1 is MDHEN and CDR2 is SYDVKM. CDR3 residues: CASSRGAGTSGRTENEQYF. The CDR3 DNA reads as TGTGCCAGCAGCCGCGGAGCCGGGACTAGCGGGAGGACAGAAAACGAGCAGTACTTC. Supplemented by reference TRBV28 and TRBJ2-7, the full variable domain reads DVKVTQSSRYLVKRTGEKVFLECVQDMDHENMFWYRQDPGLGLRLIYFSYDVKMKEKGDIPEGYSVSREKKERFSLILESASTNQTSMYLCASSRGAGTSGRTENEQYFGPGTRLTVT.

The DNA for the CDR3 is TGTGCCAGCAGGGGGGGATATGGCTACACCTTC. Its translation is CASRGGYGYTF. This chain connects TRBV5-6 to TRBJ1-2; a weak D match, TRBD1 (5 bases). The CDR3 runs to 11 residues. Trimming took off 5 bases at V and 5 bases at J, with 7 bases between the two ends. CDR1 and CDR2 (germline): SGHDT, YYEEEE.

The CDR3 sequence is CSASALAGRQRSTDTQYF. CDR3 coding DNA: TGCAGTGCTAGTGCGCTAGCGGGGAGGCAACGTAGCACAGATACGCAGTATTTT. The chain links TRBV20-1 to TRBJ2-3, with TRBD2 matching 9 bases. Losses at the gene ends were 3 bases for V and 0 bases for J; bases not matched to a gene: 13. The CDR3 sequence is 18 residues long. Germline values: CDR1 DFQATT, CDR2 SNEGSKA (reference sequence).

The CDR3 nucleotides read TGTGCCAGCAGCTCCGGACTAGCGGGCGGTGGGGAGCTGTTTTTT. It is translated as CASSSGLAGGGELFF. The chain carries TRBV11-2 and TRBJ2-2; the match to TRBD2 covers 11 bases. V was clipped by 4 bases and J by 8 bases; unmatched bases: 6. The CDR3 runs 15 residues. In germline, CDR1 is SGHAT, CDR2 FQNNGV.

This clone turned up a few times. The genes are TRBV7-8 and TRBJ2-7; the D gene is possibly TRBD1 (6 bases). This CDR3 is 13 amino acids long. V was shortened by 5 bases and J by 2 bases, with 10 bases between the two germline ends. Germline V lookup: CDR1 SGHVS, CDR2 FQNEAQ. The CDR3 here is CASSRQAAYEQYF. Here the CDR3 DNA reads TGTGCCAGCAGCCGACAGGCGGCCTACGAGCAGTACTTC. The full variable domain, rest sourced from reference TRBV7-8 and TRBJ2-7, is GAGVSQSPRYKVAKRGQDVALRCDPISGHVSLFWYQQALGQGPEFLTYFQNEAQLDKSGLPSDRFFAERPEGSVSTLKIQRTQQEDSAVYLCASSRQAAYEQYFGPGTRLTVT.

The gene calls are TRBV2 and TRBJ1-4; D is unclear. The CDR3 has 15 residues. Germline CDR1 reads SNHLY; CDR2 reads FYNNEI. The germline V and J ends were trimmed by 5 bases and 0 bases, with 10 bases remaining between them. The CDR3 nucleotides are TGTGCCAGCAGTACCGCCTCGGCAACTAATGAAAAACTGTTTTTT. Translated, it gives CASSTASATNEKLFF.

The chain joins TRBV5-6 to TRBJ1-2, with D possibly matching TRBD1 (5 bases). Trimming pared 2 bases from V and 0 bases from J, leaving 11 bases between. CDR1 SGHDT and CDR2 YYEEEE come from the germline V gene. The CDR3 is 15 residues long. This CDR3 is CASSFGAGSNYGYTF. Here the CDR3 DNA reads TGTGCCAGCAGCTTCGGGGCTGGATCTAACTATGGCTACACCTTC.

To note about this clone: This same CDR3 is encoded by further DNA sequences in the sample. V and J are TRBV9 and TRBJ2-1; a possible D gene is TRBD2 (6 bases). Trimming removed 0 bases at V and 1 base at J, with 8 bases between. This CDR3 has 15 residues. Per germline, CDR1 SGDLS and CDR2 YYNGEE. CDR3 coding DNA: TGTGCCAGCAGCGTAGGTGGGGGGTCCTACAATGAGCAGTTCTTC. It yields the protein CASSVGGGSYNEQFF.

The chain carries TRBV21-1 and TRBJ2-5; TRBD2 was called by the table and not checked on the DNA. TRBV21-1 is a documented pseudogene. The CDR3 has 14 amino acids. CDR3 region: CASSQGGRQETQYF. The DNA for the CDR3 is TGTGCCAGCAGCCAAGGCGGGAGACAAGAGACCCAGTACTTC.